This TCR beta chain was documented in a study of blood T cell repertoires in COVID-19. Clones were read by immunoSEQ multiplex PCR, and TCRdb kept only the in-frame ones, dropping some. The table includes some 96,000 clones, approximately 89% detected once. Material: peripheral blood. The sequence was obtained from a man in his forties or fifties with active COVID-19.

The CDR3 DNA reads as TGTGCCAGCTACACATACGGGGGGCAGCAGTTCTTC. This gives the protein CASYTYGGQQFF. The chain joins TRBV12-3 or TRBV12-4 to TRBJ2-1, with a tentative D call TRBD2 (7 bases). V lost 8 bases and J lost 11, with 16 bases in between. The CDR3 spans 12 residues.